This T cell receptor (beta chain) was sequenced during a study of CXCR3-negative and CXCR3-positive naive CD8 T cells. Across the study: The total count of TRB reads reached around 130 million, and each library contributed about 1.5 +/- 0.3 million.

Regarding the study as a whole: Naive cells positive for CXCR3 carried more hydrophobic TRB CDR3s than CXCR3-negative ones.

CDR1 is SGHKS and CDR2 is YYEKEE in the germline V gene (reference sequence). The CDR3 extends over 16 amino acids. Turning to this clonotype: Its antigen is not identified.

The method, 5' RACE with UMI labels, was used to prepare the TRB cDNA libraries. TCRdb reworked the 5' RACE reads into one entry per CDR3 protein, no DNA. Recorded here are about 56,000 distinct CDR3 sequences; the top ten clones represent approximately 0.8%. The sequenced sample consisted of naive CXCR3+ CD8+ T cells from blood. The subset: CD45RO-CCR7+CD27+CD95- naive CD8+ T cells expressing CXCR3 (TNR3+). The chain recombines TRBV5-5 with TRBJ2-2; TCRdb calls TRBD1, which cannot be checked without DNA. This sequence originates from a human donor in good health. Some clones in this sample may be carry-over from other donors' samples. CDR3 region: CASSLGLDSNTGELFF. Full variable domain (rest looked up from reference TRBV5-5 and TRBJ2-2): DAGVTQSPTHLIKTRGQQVTLRCSPISGHKSVSWYQQVLGQGPQFIFQYYEKEERGRGNFPDRFSARQFPNYSSELNVNALLLGDSALYLCASSLGLDSNTGELFFGEGSRLTVL.